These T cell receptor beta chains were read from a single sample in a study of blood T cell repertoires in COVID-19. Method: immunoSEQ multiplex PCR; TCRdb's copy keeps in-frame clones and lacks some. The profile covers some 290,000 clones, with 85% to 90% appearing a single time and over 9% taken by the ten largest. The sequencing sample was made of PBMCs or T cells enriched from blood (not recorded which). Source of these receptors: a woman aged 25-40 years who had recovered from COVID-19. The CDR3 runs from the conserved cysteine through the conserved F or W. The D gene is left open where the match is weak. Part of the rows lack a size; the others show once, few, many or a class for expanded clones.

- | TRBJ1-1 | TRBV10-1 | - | TGCGCCAGCAGTGAGAATTGGGGGCTAAAGACTGAAGCTTTCTTT | CASSENWGLKTEAFF
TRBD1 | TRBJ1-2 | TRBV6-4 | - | TGTGCCAGCAGTCCCCGGGGGGACAGGGAATATGGCTACACCTTC | CASSPRGDREYGYTF
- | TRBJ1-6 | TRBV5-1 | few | TGCGCCAGCAGCCCGGAAGGTTGGAGTTCACCCCTCCACTTT | CASSPEGWSSPLHF
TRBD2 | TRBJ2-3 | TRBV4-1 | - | TGCGCCAGCAGCCAGACCCCGGGGCTAGCGGGAGCAGATACGCAGTATTTT | CASSQTPGLAGADTQYF
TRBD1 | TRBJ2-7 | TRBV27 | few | TGTGCCAGCAGGTCGCTTATTCGAGGAAGACAGGGGGGCTACGAGCAGTACTTC | CASRSLIRGRQGGYEQYF
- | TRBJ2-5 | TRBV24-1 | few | TGTGCCACCAGTGACGGGGAGACCCAGTACTTC | CATSDGETQYF
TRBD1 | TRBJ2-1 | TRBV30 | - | TGTGCCTGGAGTGGGAGGACAGGGGGCGGGGGAGGCCGGCCCTACAATGAGCAGTTCTTC | CAWSGRTGGGGGRPYNEQFF
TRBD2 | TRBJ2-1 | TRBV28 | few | TGTGCCAGCAGTAACGCAGGACTAGCGGACAATGAGCAGTTCTTC | CASSNAGLADNEQFF
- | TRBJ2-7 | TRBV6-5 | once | TGTGCCAGCAGTCGCCTCAGCTCCTACGAGCAGTACTTC | CASSRLSSYEQYF
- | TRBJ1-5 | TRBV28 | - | TGTGCCAGCATTTTACAGGGCAGGGAGGGTCAGCCCCAGCATTTT | CASILQGREGQPQHF